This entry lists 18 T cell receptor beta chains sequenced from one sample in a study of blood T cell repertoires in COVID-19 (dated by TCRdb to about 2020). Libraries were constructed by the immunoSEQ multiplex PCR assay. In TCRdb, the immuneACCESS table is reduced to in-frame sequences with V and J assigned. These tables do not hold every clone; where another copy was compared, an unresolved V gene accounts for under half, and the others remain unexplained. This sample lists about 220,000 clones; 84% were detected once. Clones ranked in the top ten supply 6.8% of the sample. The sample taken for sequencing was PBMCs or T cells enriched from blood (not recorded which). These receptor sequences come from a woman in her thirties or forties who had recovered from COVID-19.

As DNA, the CDR3 is TGTGCCAGCAGTCCCCAACGTAGCACCATATATTTT. This gives the protein CASSPQRSTIYF. The rearrangement joins TRBV28 to TRBJ1-3, with unresolved D. From germline, CDR1 is MDHEN and CDR2 SYDVKM. V was trimmed by 5 bases and J by 9 bases, leaving 11 bases between them. There are 12 residues in the CDR3.

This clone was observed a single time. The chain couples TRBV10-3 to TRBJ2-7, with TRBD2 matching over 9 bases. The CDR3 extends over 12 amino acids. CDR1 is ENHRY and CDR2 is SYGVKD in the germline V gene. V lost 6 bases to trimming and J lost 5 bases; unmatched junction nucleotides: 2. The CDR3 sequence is CAISGTSHEQYV. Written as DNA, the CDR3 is TGTGCCATCAGCGGGACTAGCCACGAGCAGTACGTC.

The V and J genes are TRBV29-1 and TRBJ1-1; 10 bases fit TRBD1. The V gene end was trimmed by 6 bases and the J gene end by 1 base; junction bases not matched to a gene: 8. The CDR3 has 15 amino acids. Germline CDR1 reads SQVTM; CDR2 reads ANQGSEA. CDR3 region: CSVAGTGVTNTEAFF. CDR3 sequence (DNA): TGCAGCGTGGCCGGGACAGGGGTGACGAACACTGAAGCTTTCTTT.

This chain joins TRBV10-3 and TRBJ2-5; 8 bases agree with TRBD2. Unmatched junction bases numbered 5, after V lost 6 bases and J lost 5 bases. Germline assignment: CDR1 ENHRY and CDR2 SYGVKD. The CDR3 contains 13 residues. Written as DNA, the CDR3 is TGTGCCATCAGAGCGGGGGTAGGGGAGACCCAGTACTTC. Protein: CAIRAGVGETQYF.

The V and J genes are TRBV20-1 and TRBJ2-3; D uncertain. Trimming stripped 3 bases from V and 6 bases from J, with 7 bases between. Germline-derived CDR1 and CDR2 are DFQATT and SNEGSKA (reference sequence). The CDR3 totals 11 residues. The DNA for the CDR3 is TGCAGTGCTAGCCCACAGGATACGCAGTATTTT. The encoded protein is CSASPQDTQYF.

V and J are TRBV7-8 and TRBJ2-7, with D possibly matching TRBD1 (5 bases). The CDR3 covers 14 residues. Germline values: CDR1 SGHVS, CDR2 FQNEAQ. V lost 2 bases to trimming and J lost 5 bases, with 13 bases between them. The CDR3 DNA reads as TGTGCCAGCAGCTTAAGGGGCCCTCGGGACGAGCAGTACTTC. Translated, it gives CASSLRGPRDEQYF.

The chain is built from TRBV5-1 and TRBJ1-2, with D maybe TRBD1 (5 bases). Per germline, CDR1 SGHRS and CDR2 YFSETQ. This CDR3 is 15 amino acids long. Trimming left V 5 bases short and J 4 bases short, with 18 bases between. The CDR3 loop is CASSSTDISPYGYTF. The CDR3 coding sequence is TGCGCCAGCAGTTCGACGGACATTTCCCCCTATGGCTACACCTTC.

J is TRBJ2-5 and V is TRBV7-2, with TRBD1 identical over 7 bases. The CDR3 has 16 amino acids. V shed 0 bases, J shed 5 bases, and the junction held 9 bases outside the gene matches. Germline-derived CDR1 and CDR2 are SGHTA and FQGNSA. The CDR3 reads CASSLAGTGARETQYF. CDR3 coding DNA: TGTGCCAGCAGCTTAGCGGGAACAGGGGCCCGGGAGACCCAGTACTTC. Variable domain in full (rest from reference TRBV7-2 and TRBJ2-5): GAGVSQSPSNKVTEKGKDVELRCDPISGHTALYWYRQSLGQGLEFLIYFQGNSAPDKSGLPSDRFSAERTGGSVSTLTIQRTQQEDSAVYLCASSLAGTGARETQYFGPGTRLLVL.

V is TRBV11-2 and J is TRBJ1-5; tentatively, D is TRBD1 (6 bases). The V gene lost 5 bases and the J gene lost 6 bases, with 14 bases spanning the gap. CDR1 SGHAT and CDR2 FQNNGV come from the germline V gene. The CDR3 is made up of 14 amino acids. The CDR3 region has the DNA TGTGCCAGCAGCATCGGGGGGCATGGTCAGCCCCAGCATTTT. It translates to CASSIGGHGQPQHF.

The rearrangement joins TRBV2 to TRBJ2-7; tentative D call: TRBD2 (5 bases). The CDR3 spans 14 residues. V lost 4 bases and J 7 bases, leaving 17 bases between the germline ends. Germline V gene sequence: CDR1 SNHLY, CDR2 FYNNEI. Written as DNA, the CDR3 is TGTGCCAGCAGTGTTCTCCAGGCCCCGGGAGAGCAGTACTTC. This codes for CASSVLQAPGEQYF.

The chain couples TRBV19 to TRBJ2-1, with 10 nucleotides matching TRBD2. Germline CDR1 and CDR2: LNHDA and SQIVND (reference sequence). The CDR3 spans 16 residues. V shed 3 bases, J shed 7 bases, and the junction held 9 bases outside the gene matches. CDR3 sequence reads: CASSIVPSGSGNEQFF. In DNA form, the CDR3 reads TGTGCCAGTAGTATCGTCCCTAGCGGGAGCGGTAATGAGCAGTTCTTC.

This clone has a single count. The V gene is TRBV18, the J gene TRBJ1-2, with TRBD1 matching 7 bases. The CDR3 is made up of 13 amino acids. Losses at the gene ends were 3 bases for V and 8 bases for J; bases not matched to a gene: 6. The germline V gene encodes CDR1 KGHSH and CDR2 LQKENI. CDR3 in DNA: TGTGCCAGCTCACCGAGACAGGGAAGAGGCTACACCTTC. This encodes CASSPRQGRGYTF.

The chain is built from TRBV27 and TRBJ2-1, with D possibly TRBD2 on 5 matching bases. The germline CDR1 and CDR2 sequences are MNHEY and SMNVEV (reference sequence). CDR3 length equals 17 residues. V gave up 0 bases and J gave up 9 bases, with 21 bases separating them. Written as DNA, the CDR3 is TGTGCCAGCAGTTTATCTTCCGGACTCACCCTCCTCGGTGAGCAGTTCTTC. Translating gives CASSLSSGLTLLGEQFF.

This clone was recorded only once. The CDR3 here is CASSLSRSDTQYF. The CDR3 nucleotides are TGTGCCAGCAGTTTATCCAGGTCCGATACGCAGTATTTT. The chain links TRBV27 to TRBJ2-3; D is unresolved. The V and J ends lost 0 bases and 6 bases respectively, with 7 bases between them. The CDR3 sequence is 13 residues long. The germline gives CDR1 MNHEY, CDR2 SMNVEV (reference sequence).

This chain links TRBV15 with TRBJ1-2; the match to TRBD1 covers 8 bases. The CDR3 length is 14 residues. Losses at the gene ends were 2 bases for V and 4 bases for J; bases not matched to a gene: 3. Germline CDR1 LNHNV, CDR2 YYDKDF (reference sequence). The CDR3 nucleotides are TGTGCCACCAGCAGACAAGGACAGGGCTATGGCTACACCTTC. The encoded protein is CATSRQGQGYGYTF.

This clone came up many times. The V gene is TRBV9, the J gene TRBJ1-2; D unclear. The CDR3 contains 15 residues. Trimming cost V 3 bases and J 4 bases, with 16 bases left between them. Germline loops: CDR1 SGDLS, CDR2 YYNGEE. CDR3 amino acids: CASSAEDFRGYGYTF. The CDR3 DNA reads TGTGCCAGCAGCGCCGAAGATTTCCGGGGCTATGGCTACACCTTC.

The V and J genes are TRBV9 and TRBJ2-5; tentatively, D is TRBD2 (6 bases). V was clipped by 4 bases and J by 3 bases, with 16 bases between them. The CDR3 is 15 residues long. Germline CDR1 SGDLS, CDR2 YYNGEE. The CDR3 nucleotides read TGTGCCAGCAGCCTCGCGGCGGGGCGTAAAGAGACCCAGTACTTC. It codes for CASSLAAGRKETQYF.

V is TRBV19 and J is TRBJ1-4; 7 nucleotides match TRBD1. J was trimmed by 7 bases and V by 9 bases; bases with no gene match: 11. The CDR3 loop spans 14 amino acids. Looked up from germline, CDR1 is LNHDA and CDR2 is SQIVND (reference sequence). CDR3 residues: CASEDRAGSEKLFF. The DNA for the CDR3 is TGTGCCAGCGAAGACAGGGCTGGGAGTGAAAAACTGTTTTTT.